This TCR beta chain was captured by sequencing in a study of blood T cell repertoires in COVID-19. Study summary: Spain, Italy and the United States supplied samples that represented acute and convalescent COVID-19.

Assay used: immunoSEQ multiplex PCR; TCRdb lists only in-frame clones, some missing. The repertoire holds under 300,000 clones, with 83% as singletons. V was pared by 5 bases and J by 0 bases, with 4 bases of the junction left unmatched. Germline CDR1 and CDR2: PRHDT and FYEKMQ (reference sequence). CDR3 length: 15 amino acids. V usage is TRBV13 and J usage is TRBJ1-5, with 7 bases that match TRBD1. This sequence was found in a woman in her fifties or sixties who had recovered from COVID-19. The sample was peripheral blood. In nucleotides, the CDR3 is TGTGCCAGCAGCATAAGACAGGGTAGCAATCAGCCCCAGCATTTT. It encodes CASSIRQGSNQPQHF.